The 14 T cell receptor beta chains listed next were all sequenced from one sample in a study of neurological immune-mediated disorders. TCRdb recomputed calls from the 5' RACE reads with MiXCR, one row per CDR3 protein. The repertoire includes over 65,000 distinct CDR3 sequences, 9.4% of them detected once, and 1.7% sits in the top ten. Sequencing input: PBMCs. These receptors all come from a man aged 45 to 65 in good health.

This clonotype was recorded many times. The V gene is TRBV5-1, the J gene TRBJ2-5; D not resolved. V shed 0 bases and J shed 3 bases, with 9 bases lying between them. The CDR3 contains 14 residues. Germline V gene sequence: CDR1 SGHRS, CDR2 YFSETQ. In DNA form, the CDR3 reads TGCGCCAGCAGCTTGGAGAATCGTAAAGAGACCCAGTACTTC. Protein product: CASSLENRKETQYF.

This clonotype was observed many times. The rearrangement joins TRBV10-3 to TRBJ1-5; D unclear. Trimming left V 2 bases short and J 7 bases short, with 9 bases between. Germline V gives CDR1 ENHRY, CDR2 SYGVKD. The CDR3 loop spans 13 amino acids. The CDR3 nucleotides read TGTGCCATCAGTGAGGGTGGAGGCCAGCCCCAGCATTTT. It codes for CAISEGGGQPQHF.

This clonotype has at least ten counts. V is TRBV5-1 and J is TRBJ2-5, with D maybe TRBD2 (6 bases). This CDR3 has 15 residues. V was pared by 0 bases and J by 9 bases, with 18 bases between. CDR1 is SGHRS and CDR2 is YFSETQ in the germline V gene. The chain's CDR3 is CASSLAEGRGAAQYF. The CDR3 DNA follows: TGCGCCAGCAGCTTGGCCGAGGGTCGCGGGGCTGCCCAGTACTTC.

This clonotype was observed at least ten times. This rearrangement joins TRBV7-9 to TRBJ2-3; 10 bases fit TRBD2. Trimming removed 5 bases from V and 6 bases from J; junction bases left unmatched: 5. The germline gives CDR1 SEHNR, CDR2 FQNEAQ (reference sequence). This CDR3 has 14 amino acids. Here the CDR3 reads CASSPPAGGDTQYF. Here the CDR3 DNA reads TGTGCCAGCAGCCCCCCAGCGGGGGGGGATACGCAGTATTTT.

Ten or more counts support this clonotype. The chain carries TRBV18 and TRBJ1-4; TRBD1 matches at 7 bases. V shed 5 bases, J shed 5 bases, and the junction held 5 bases outside the gene matches. This CDR3 has 14 amino acids. The V gene's germline CDR1 is KGHSH and CDR2 LQKENI. CDR3 DNA sequence: TGTGCCAGCTCAACGGGACAGTTCAATGAAAAACTGTTTTTT. This sequence encodes CASSTGQFNEKLFF.

The table lists this clonotype with many counts. This chain uses TRBV24-1 with TRBJ1-2; D call uncertain. CDR3 length: 12 residues. Trimming left V 3 bases short and J 4 bases short, with 5 bases between. The germline V gene encodes CDR1 KGHDR and CDR2 SFDVKD. In DNA, the CDR3 is TGTGCCACCAGTGATCACTTCTATGGCTACACCTTC. Protein sequence: CATSDHFYGYTF.

This clonotype appeared once. This CDR3 is missing its conserved last phenylalanine or tryptophan, likely due to a read error. CDR3 sequence (DNA): TGCGCCAGCAGCTTGTGTGGGCCTCAAGAGACCCAGTACTTA. This gives the protein CASSLCGPQETQYL. The V gene is TRBV5-1, the J gene TRBJ2-5; D call uncertain. CDR1 is SGHRS, CDR2 YFSETQ, per germline. This CDR3 is 14 amino acids long. The germline V and J ends were trimmed by 1 base and 2 bases, with 9 bases remaining between them.

The sample holds many counts of this clonotype. In nucleotides, the CDR3 is TGTGCCACCCGAAGCTCCCTAGCGGAAGAGACCCAGTACTTC. This encodes CATRSSLAEETQYF. The rearrangement links TRBV24-1 to TRBJ2-5; TRBD2 matches at 7 bases. V was pared by 9 bases and J by 3 bases, with 9 bases of the junction left unmatched. Germline V gene lookup returns CDR1 KGHDR and CDR2 SFDVKD. The CDR3 sequence is 14 residues long.

This clonotype was counted ten times or more. The chain is built from TRBV5-1 and TRBJ2-1, with D possibly matching TRBD2 (5 bases). V lost 0 bases and J 5 bases, leaving 12 bases between the germline ends. Germline V CDR1 and CDR2: SGHRS, YFSETQ. CDR3 length equals 15 residues. The CDR3 nucleotides are TGCGCCAGCAGCTTGGTCCCGGGAAGGGACAATGAGCAGTTCTTC. Its translation: CASSLVPGRDNEQFF.

The sample holds many counts of this clonotype. V is TRBV5-1 and J is TRBJ1-1; D is unclear. This CDR3 spans 17 amino acids. Between the trimmed V and J ends, which lost 5 bases and 4 bases, there was a span of 24 bases. The germline V gene encodes CDR1 SGHRS and CDR2 YFSETQ. Here the CDR3 reads CASREVASTAYSTEAFF. CDR3 DNA sequence: TGCGCCAGCAGGGAGGTCGCGAGCACCGCCTATTCCACTGAAGCTTTCTTT.

This chain joins TRBV20-1 and TRBJ2-7; D not certain. Germline V gene lookup returns CDR1 DFQATT and CDR2 SNEGSKA (reference sequence). This CDR3 is 15 amino acids long. The V end was cut by 7 bases, the J end by 0 bases, with 19 bases between. CDR3 DNA: TGCAGTGTTCGAGTGAACAGATTCAACTCCTACGAGCAGTACTTC. It yields the protein CSVRVNRFNSYEQYF.

This clonotype was observed at least ten times. The rearrangement links TRBV5-1 to TRBJ2-3; TRBD2 is a possible D gene (6 bases). Trimming left V 4 bases short and J 4 bases short, with 19 bases between. The CDR3 totals 16 residues. Germline assignment: CDR1 SGHRS and CDR2 YFSETQ. The CDR3 DNA reads as TGCGCCAGCAGCCCACGGAGGGCCTCAAGCCCAGATACGCAGTATTTT. It specifies CASSPRRASSPDTQYF.

This clonotype was recorded at least ten times. V gene TRBV25-1 combines with J gene TRBJ2-5; D unclear. CDR1 MGHDK and CDR2 SYGVNS come from the germline V gene. The CDR3 loop spans 14 amino acids. The V and J ends lost 4 bases and 2 bases respectively, with 11 bases between them. CDR3 sequence: CASSGLDGQETQYF. CDR3 nucleotide sequence: TGTGCCAGCAGTGGCCTGGACGGGCAAGAGACCCAGTACTTC.

This chain joins TRBV7-3 and TRBJ2-2, with D unresolved. Trimming took off 8 bases at V and 2 bases at J, with 9 bases between the two ends. The germline V gene encodes CDR1 SGHTA and CDR2 FQGTGA. The CDR3 is made up of 13 amino acids. CDR3 sequence: CASGLGNTGELFF. The CDR3 region has the DNA TGTGCCAGCGGGCTGGGAAACACCGGGGAGCTGTTTTTT.